The rows below give T cell receptor beta chains drawn from one sample of a study of blood T cell repertoires in COVID-19. The assay was immunoSEQ multiplex PCR, and TCRdb's table has in-frame clones only and misses some. The sample has some 170,000 clones; around 90% are singletons. The sequenced sample consisted of peripheral blood. These receptors were taken from a man aged 55 to 70 with active or convalescent COVID-19. Each CDR3 is given with its conserved first and last residue. Each record gives: clone size, D gene, J gene, V gene, CDR3 DNA, CDR3 protein. A D gene is named only where the DNA matches it firmly. Rows may omit the clone size; those that give it use once, few, many or a size class.

abundance: NA; d_gene: NA; j_gene: TRBJ1-3; v_gene: TRBV7-2; CDR3nt: TGTGCCAGCAGCATGGGCAGCTCTGGAAACACCATATATTTT; CDR3aa: CASSMGSSGNTIYF
abundance: NA; d_gene: TRBD2; j_gene: TRBJ2-5; v_gene: TRBV19; CDR3nt: TGTGCCAGTAGCCGACTAGCGGGGGAACAAGAGACCCAGTACTTC; CDR3aa: CASSRLAGEQETQYF
abundance: NA; d_gene: TRBD1; j_gene: TRBJ1-6; v_gene: TRBV7-9; CDR3nt: TGTGCCAGCAGCTATAGCACAGGGGGAAATTCACCCCTCCACTTT; CDR3aa: CASSYSTGGNSPLHF
abundance: NA; d_gene: TRBD1; j_gene: TRBJ2-1; v_gene: TRBV19; CDR3nt: TGTGCCAGTAGTATAATTTTACAGGGGCAGCGTGAGCAGTTCTTC; CDR3aa: CASSIILQGQREQFF
abundance: NA; d_gene: NA; j_gene: TRBJ2-3; v_gene: TRBV6-6; CDR3nt: TGCCTACAAGTCCAGGAACTCACAGATACGCAGTATTTT; CDR3aa: CLQVQELTDTQYF
abundance: once; d_gene: TRBD1; j_gene: TRBJ2-3; v_gene: TRBV3-1/TRBV3-2; CDR3nt: TGTGCCAGCAGCCGAACCGGGACAGGGGCATATACGCAGTATTTT; CDR3aa: CASSRTGTGAYTQYF
abundance: NA; d_gene: NA; j_gene: TRBJ1-2; v_gene: TRBV18; CDR3nt: TGTGCCAGCTCGGGGCTAGTACAGGGTAATAACTATGGCTACACCTTC; CDR3aa: CASSGLVQGNNYGYTF
abundance: NA; d_gene: NA; j_gene: TRBJ1-1; v_gene: TRBV28; CDR3nt: TGTGCCAGCAGTTTAATAGTCTCGAGAGGGGAAGCTTTCTTT; CDR3aa: CASSLIVSRGEAFF
abundance: NA; d_gene: TRBD1; j_gene: TRBJ1-5; v_gene: TRBV19; CDR3nt: TGTGCCAGTAGCGACAGGGGTAATCAGCCCCAGCATTTT; CDR3aa: CASSDRGNQPQHF
abundance: NA; d_gene: NA; j_gene: TRBJ1-1; v_gene: TRBV6-5; CDR3nt: TGTGCCAGCAGCTCCACGGTGAACACTGAAGCTTTCTTT; CDR3aa: CASSSTVNTEAFF
abundance: NA; d_gene: TRBD1; j_gene: TRBJ2-3; v_gene: TRBV5-8; CDR3nt: TGTGCCAGCAGCTTGATGTCCTCAGGGGGCTACACAGATACGCAGTATTTT; CDR3aa: CASSLMSSGGYTDTQYF
abundance: NA; d_gene: NA; j_gene: TRBJ2-5; v_gene: TRBV20-1; CDR3nt: TGCAGTGCTAGTGGCGAGGGAGAGACCCAGTACTTC; CDR3aa: CSASGEGETQYF
abundance: NA; d_gene: NA; j_gene: TRBJ1-3; v_gene: TRBV9; CDR3nt: TGTGCCAGCAGCGTAGCTGGCAAGGAGGGTTCTCCCTCTGGAAACACCATATATTTT; CDR3aa: CASSVAGKEGSPSGNTIYF
abundance: NA; d_gene: TRBD1; j_gene: TRBJ1-1; v_gene: TRBV19; CDR3nt: TGTGCCAGTTCGGACAGGGTAATCACTGAAGCTTTCTTT; CDR3aa: CASSDRVITEAFF
abundance: NA; d_gene: TRBD1; j_gene: TRBJ1-2; v_gene: TRBV12-3/TRBV12-4; CDR3nt: TGTGCCAGCAGTAGCACAGGGGTGGGTGGCTACACCTTC; CDR3aa: CASSSTGVGGYTF
abundance: NA; d_gene: TRBD1; j_gene: TRBJ1-4; v_gene: TRBV18; CDR3nt: TGTGCCAGCTCACCAGGACAGGGGCGAACTAATGAAAAACTGTTTTTT; CDR3aa: CASSPGQGRTNEKLFF
abundance: NA; d_gene: NA; j_gene: TRBJ2-5; v_gene: TRBV2; CDR3nt: TGTGCCAGCAGTGAGTACAGGGTCTGGGAGACCCAGTACTTC; CDR3aa: CASSEYRVWETQYF
abundance: medium-sized; d_gene: NA; j_gene: TRBJ2-7; v_gene: TRBV3-1/TRBV3-2; CDR3nt: TGTGCCAGCAGCTTCCGGTCTAGAGACGAGCAGTACTTC; CDR3aa: CASSFRSRDEQYF
abundance: NA; d_gene: NA; j_gene: TRBJ2-5; v_gene: TRBV18; CDR3nt: TGTGCCAGCTCACCACTTCAGGTTATGGAGACCCAGTACTTC; CDR3aa: CASSPLQVMETQYF
abundance: NA; d_gene: TRBD1; j_gene: TRBJ2-1; v_gene: TRBV29-1; CDR3nt: TGCAGCGTTGGAGACAGGGACAATGAGCAGTTCTTC; CDR3aa: CSVGDRDNEQFF
abundance: NA; d_gene: TRBD1; j_gene: TRBJ1-1; v_gene: TRBV4-1; CDR3nt: TGCGCCAGCAGCCAAGACAGGGGGCGAACTGAAGCTTTCTTT; CDR3aa: CASSQDRGRTEAFF
abundance: NA; d_gene: NA; j_gene: TRBJ2-7; v_gene: TRBV7-9; CDR3nt: TGTGCCAGCAGCGTCCGGGCCAGGGTCTACGAGCAGTACTTC; CDR3aa: CASSVRARVYEQYF
abundance: NA; d_gene: NA; j_gene: TRBJ2-1; v_gene: TRBV21-1; CDR3nt: TGTGCCAGCATGGTCCCAGGCTCCTACAATGAGCAGTTCTTC; CDR3aa: CASMVPGSYNEQFF